This entry features one T cell receptor beta chain sequence. Its antigen is not identified. The entry originates in a study of T cell responses to AZD1222 COVID-19 vaccine. Study-wide findings and caveats: Epitopes outside B.1.351 and B.1.1.7 mutated regions reportedly drew nearly half of spike TCRs.

Profiled with immunoSEQ multiplex PCR; TCRdb holds only in-frame clones, not every one. The sample holds 180,000 or so clones; approximately 92% are singletons and the top ten take under 1.1%. The V gene lost 10 bases and the J gene lost 10 bases, with 16 bases spanning the gap. CDR3 size: 12 residues. The germline CDR1 and CDR2 sequences are MDHEN and SYDVKM. The TCR sequence derives from an adult who received the MenACWY meningococcal vaccine as a control. The material sequenced was peripheral blood, taken 28 days after the second dose of the MenACWY control vaccine. J is TRBJ1-4 and V is TRBV28; D unclear. CDR3 sequence reads: CATQEGLGKLFF. The DNA for the CDR3 is TGTGCCACCCAAGAGGGTCTTGGAAAACTGTTTTTT.